The 15 T cell receptor beta chains given below trace back to one sample, sequenced in a study of cytomegalovirus exposure and HLA in healthy donors (dated by TCRdb to between 2016 and 2019). The library was produced with the immunoSEQ multiplex PCR assay. For the multiplex PCR, a mixture combining 60 forward primers for TCR Vbeta segments and 13 reverse primers for TCR Jbeta segments was used. Sourced from immuneACCESS, this table was stored by TCRdb with only in-frame sequences that have V and J called. A share of the clones is absent; for the studies checked, an unresolved V gene accounts for under half, and the remainder has no known explanation. The table kept for this sample lists some 75,000 clones. Less than 6% of the sample is taken by the ten largest. Sample: PBMCs. All receptors come from a man between 35 and 55 years old in good health and CMV-seronegative.

The chain is built from TRBV7-9 and TRBJ2-5; 11 positions match TRBD1. Germline V CDR1 and CDR2: SEHNR, FQNEAQ (reference sequence). This CDR3 spans 16 amino acids. V lost 1 base, J lost 2 bases, and 3 bases stayed unmatched. CDR3 nucleotide sequence: TGTGCCAGCAGCTTAGGGGACAGGGGGAGTCAAGAGACCCAGTACTTC. Protein product: CASSLGDRGSQETQYF.

J is TRBJ1-5 and V is TRBV7-2, with 7 nucleotides matching TRBD1. CDR1 and CDR2 from the germline V gene are SGHTA and FQGNSA. CDR3 size: 14 residues. V trimming: 5 bases; J trimming: 7 bases; junction bases outside the gene matches: 8. The CDR3 DNA reads as TGTGCCAGCAGCCCTCGACAGGGTGGACAGCCCCAGCATTTT. Encoded protein: CASSPRQGGQPQHF.

The chain links TRBV13 to TRBJ2-3; D might be TRBD2 (6 bases). V was cut by 5 bases and J by 2 bases, with 14 bases left in between. Germline CDR1 PRHDT, CDR2 FYEKMQ (reference sequence). The CDR3 covers 15 residues. In DNA, the CDR3 is TGTGCCAGCAGCCTGCGAGGCGGGGCCACAGATACGCAGTATTTT. Protein product: CASSLRGGATDTQYF.

V gene TRBV4-2 combines with J gene TRBJ1-2, with no clear D. The germline CDR1 and CDR2 sequences are LGHNA and YNFKEQ. The CDR3 contains 16 residues. The ends were cut back, 0 bases at V and 2 bases at J, with 13 bases in the middle. The CDR3 reads CASSQDLLQSNYGYTF. The CDR3 DNA reads TGTGCCAGCAGCCAAGATCTATTACAGAGCAACTATGGCTACACCTTC.

This chain uses TRBV5-1 with TRBJ2-1; 12 bases fit TRBD2. Germline CDR1 SGHRS, CDR2 YFSETQ. V lost 3 bases and J lost 9; bases outside the gene matches: 7. CDR3 length: 15 amino acids. CDR3 region: CASSSLAGGPGEQFF. The CDR3 nucleotides are TGCGCCAGCAGCTCCCTAGCGGGGGGGCCAGGTGAGCAGTTCTTC.

V and J are TRBV28 and TRBJ2-7, with 13 positions matching TRBD2. The V gene end was trimmed by 7 bases and the J gene end by 7 bases; junction bases not matched to a gene: 13. Germline values: CDR1 MDHEN, CDR2 SYDVKM. This CDR3 spans 16 amino acids. CDR3 nucleotides: TGTGCCAGCACCAGTTGGAGGACTAGCGGGAGCGGGGAGCAGTACTTC. Its translation: CASTSWRTSGSGEQYF.

The chain couples TRBV30 to TRBJ1-5; no clear D gene. Trimming cost V 4 bases and J 4 bases, with 14 bases left between them. Germline lookup yields CDR1 GTSNPN and CDR2 SVGIG (reference sequence). This CDR3 is built from 14 residues. Here the CDR3 DNA reads TGTGCCTGGACTATGGTCGGTTCGAATCAGCCCCAGCATTTT. Amino acids: CAWTMVGSNQPQHF. Full variable domain (outside the CDR3, taken from reference TRBV30 and TRBJ1-5): SQTIHQWPATLVQPVGSPLSLECTVEGTSNPNLYWYRQAAGRGLQLLFYSVGIGQISSEVPQNLSASRPQDRQFILSSKKLLLSDSGFYLCAWTMVGSNQPQHFGDGTRLSIL.

CDR3 coding DNA: TGTGCCAGTAGTATGCCGGGCGGGCGAAGCACAGATACGCAGTATTTT. As protein: CASSMPGGRSTDTQYF. The chain links TRBV19 to TRBJ2-3, with a tentative D call TRBD2 (5 bases). The V end lost 3 bases, the J end lost 0 bases, and 13 bases lay between the germline ends. The CDR3 covers 16 residues. Germline V CDR1 and CDR2: LNHDA, SQIVND (reference sequence).

The rearrangement uses TRBV5-6 and TRBJ1-1, with no clear D. This CDR3 has 18 amino acids. Trimming took off 3 bases at V and 3 bases at J, with 24 bases between the two ends. Looked up from germline, CDR1 is SGHDT and CDR2 is YYEEEE. DNA of the CDR3: TGTGCCAGCAGCTGGTTGAGGGCGCGGAACACGAGGGACACTGAAGCTTTCTTT. Translating it yields CASSWLRARNTRDTEAFF.

This chain links TRBV6-1 with TRBJ2-7; maybe TRBD1 (6 bases). Looked up from germline, CDR1 is MNHNS and CDR2 is SASEGT. V gave up 6 bases and J gave up 2 bases, with 11 bases separating them. This CDR3 has 13 residues. Here the CDR3 reads CASRETGTYEQYF. For the CDR3, the DNA is TGTGCCAGCAGAGAAACAGGGACCTACGAGCAGTACTTC.

The chain employs TRBV6-5 and TRBJ2-4, with a tentative D call TRBD1 (5 bases). The germline CDR1 and CDR2 sequences are MNHEY and SVGAGI. The CDR3 extends over 15 amino acids. V lost 0 bases and J lost 6, with 12 bases in between. The CDR3 bases are TGTGCCAGCAGTTACTCTCAGGGAAGTGGAAACATTCAGTACTTC. Its translation is CASSYSQGSGNIQYF.

The genes are TRBV5-8 and TRBJ1-1, with D possibly being TRBD1 (5 bases). CDR1 is SGHTS, CDR2 YDEGEE, per germline. This CDR3 spans 16 amino acids. Trimming removed 1 base from V and 1 base from J, with 14 bases in between. CDR3 loop: CASSLLRGSGNTEAFF. In nucleotides, the CDR3 is TGTGCCAGCAGCTTGCTTAGGGGCTCGGGGAACACTGAAGCTTTCTTT.

The rearrangement links TRBV15 to TRBJ1-1, with TRBD1 as a possible D gene (6 bases). Germline CDR1 reads LNHNV; CDR2 reads YYDKDF (reference sequence). This CDR3 is 12 amino acids long. Trimming removed 1 base from V and 11 bases from J, with 11 bases in between. The CDR3 loop is CATSRVQGNAFF. The CDR3 nucleotides read TGTGCCACCAGCAGAGTTCAGGGGAACGCTTTCTTT.

V and J are TRBV18 and TRBJ2-2, with 12 bases identical to TRBD2. Trimming took 3 bases from V and 6 from J; bases not matched to a gene: 5. Germline V gene sequence: CDR1 KGHSH, CDR2 LQKENI. This CDR3 region has 16 residues. The DNA for the CDR3 is TGTGCCAGCTCACCGACTACTAGCGGGGGGTCCGGGGAGCTGTTTTTT. Its translation: CASSPTTSGGSGELFF.

The chain has TRBV10-3 and TRBJ1-1; no reliable D call. The CDR3 loop spans 15 amino acids. With 6 bases removed from V and 3 bases from J, the gap between germline ends came to 17 bases. The germline CDR1 and CDR2 sequences are ENHRY and SYGVKD. In DNA, the CDR3 is TGTGCCATCAGAGAACTGAGAGGGTCGGACACTGAAGCTTTCTTT. It yields the protein CAIRELRGSDTEAFF.